A selection of T cell receptor beta chains follows, all from one sample in a study of blood T cell repertoires in COVID-19. Generated by immunoSEQ multiplex PCR, the TCRdb table keeps only in-frame clones and is missing some. The sample contains approximately 120,000 clones, around 85% of which appear only once. The material sequenced was peripheral blood. The receptors originated from a woman of 80 years or more with COVID-19, enrolled during active disease. CDR3s include the opening cysteine and the closing phenylalanine or tryptophan.

v_call	j_call	cdr3_aa
TRBV3-1/TRBV3-2	TRBJ2-7	CASSPQTSGRREQYF
TRBV2	TRBJ1-1	CASSEAGTVYLF
TRBV18	TRBJ1-2	CASSPDTNYGYTF
TRBV5-1	TRBJ2-3	CASSLWGSTDTQYF
TRBV3-1/TRBV3-2	TRBJ1-4	CASSQVAGEKLFF
TRBV4-1	TRBJ2-2	CASSSLAGDITGELFF
TRBV11-2	TRBJ2-7	CASSLSLGGASYEQYF
TRBV6-5	TRBJ1-5	CASSPDSSRYAQHF
TRBV7-2	TRBJ2-5	CASSLGVLRQGKGTQYF
TRBV6-2/TRBV6-3	TRBJ2-5	CASSRTSGIYQETQYF
TRBV5-5	TRBJ2-3	CASSLGGREVADTQYF
TRBV18	TRBJ2-2	CASSPPLNRGYAGELFF
TRBV21-1	TRBJ2-1	CASSGKIRGLAGGFSSYNEQFF
TRBV6-1	TRBJ1-1	CASSEDEGGGTEAFF
TRBV5-1	TRBJ2-1	CASSFTAGFRQNEQFF
TRBV6-6	TRBJ1-5	CASRLTGGGDLPQHF
TRBV6-5	TRBJ1-1	CASAIKTGSAFEAFF
TRBV3-1/TRBV3-2	TRBJ2-7	CASSQVGGARDEQYF
TRBV28	TRBJ1-2	CASSFGHSYGYTF
TRBV24-1	TRBJ2-3	CATSALAGTDTQYF
TRBV7-3	TRBJ2-1	CASSPTSAHNEQFF
TRBV11-3	TRBJ2-1	CASSLTRQANEQFF